The 8 T cell receptor beta chains listed next were all sequenced from one sample in a study of CD8+CD57+ T cells in acquired aplastic anemia. The study profiled TCR beta VDJ and CDR3 using genomic DNA as template. TCRdb re-called the reads with MiXCR, one entry per CDR3 protein. The data hold a few hundred thousand distinct CDR3 sequences, with 25% to 40% observed a single time. Patients chosen for sequencing had CD8+CD57+ cells that had expanded, as shown by flow cytometry. What was sequenced was sorted CD4+, CD8+, or CD8+CD57+ T cells (not recorded which) from PBMCs. The receptors shown here come from a human donor with aplastic anemia.

This clonotype was picked up a small number of times. The chain carries TRBV7-2 and TRBJ2-1, with TRBD1 matching over 8 bases. This CDR3 contains 15 residues. Trimming at V came to 5 bases and at J to 6 bases, leaving 9 bases not matched to a gene. Germline CDR1 and CDR2: SGHTA and FQGNSA. The chain's CDR3 is CASSTRQGIFNEQFF. The CDR3 coding sequence is TGTGCCAGCAGCACACGACAGGGGATTTTCAATGAGCAGTTCTTC.

This clonotype was counted at least ten times. V is TRBV2 and J is TRBJ1-5; unclear D gene. The CDR3 has 12 residues. V gave up 4 bases and J gave up 6 bases, with 7 bases separating them. Germline V gene sequence: CDR1 SNHLY, CDR2 FYNNEI. The CDR3: CASSASAQPQHF. The CDR3, as DNA: TGTGCCAGCAGTGCCTCGGCTCAGCCCCAGCATTTT.

This clonotype was detected ten times or more. The chain has TRBV9 and TRBJ1-3, with D tentatively TRBD1 (5 bases). There are 17 residues in the CDR3. Germline CDR1 is SGDLS and CDR2 is YYNGEE. The germline V and J ends were trimmed by 1 base and 4 bases, with 18 bases remaining between them. For the CDR3, the DNA is TGTGCCAGCAGCGTAAGAGGGGATACCAACCCAGGAAACACCATATATTTT. This translates into CASSVRGDTNPGNTIYF. Variable domain in full (rest from reference TRBV9 and TRBJ1-3): DSGVTQTPKHLITATGQRVTLRCSPRSGDLSVYWYQQSLDQGLQFLIQYYNGEERAKGNILERFSAQQFPDLHSELNLSSLELGDSALYFCASSVRGDTNPGNTIYFGEGSWLTVV.

This clonotype was counted between two and nine times. Here the CDR3 reads CASSRGDTGGSDTQYF. The CDR3 region has the DNA TGTGCCAGCAGCCGGGGGGACACCGGGGGGAGTGATACGCAGTATTTT. The chain has TRBV9 and TRBJ2-3; D might be TRBD2 (7 bases). Trimming shortened V by 4 bases and J by 6 bases, and 21 bases separated the two germline ends. CDR1 SGDLS and CDR2 YYNGEE come from the germline V gene. CDR3 length: 16 amino acids.

The V gene is TRBV27, the J gene TRBJ2-2, with 13 bases fitting TRBD2. The J segment lost 5 bases and the V segment lost 5 bases, leaving 5 bases of the junction unmatched. The CDR3 runs to 16 residues. CDR1 and CDR2 from the germline V gene are MNHEY and SMNVEV (reference sequence). CDR3 in amino acids: CASSPPGLAGTGELFF. In nucleotides, the CDR3 is TGTGCCAGCAGTCCACCGGGACTAGCGGGAACCGGGGAGCTGTTTTTT.

The chain recombines TRBV7-9 with TRBJ2-4; TRBD1 matches 9 bases. This CDR3 is built from 16 residues. Per the germline V gene, CDR1 is SEHNR and CDR2 is FQNEAQ (reference sequence). Trimming took 3 bases from V and 4 from J; bases not matched to a gene: 7. CDR3 nucleotides: TGTGCCAGCAGCTTGGGTTCCGGACAGGGGAAAAACATTCAGTACTTC. Its protein is CASSLGSGQGKNIQYF.

The chain recombines TRBV9 with TRBJ2-1; maybe TRBD2 (6 bases). V was cut by 0 bases and J by 6 bases, with 10 bases left in between. The CDR3 has 14 amino acids. Germline lookup yields CDR1 SGDLS and CDR2 YYNGEE. The CDR3 region is CASSVGTTLNEQFF. The CDR3 DNA reads TGTGCCAGCAGCGTAGGGACTACCCTCAATGAGCAGTTCTTC.

This clonotype was found many times. The rearrangement uses TRBV20-1 and TRBJ1-2, with TRBD1 as a possible D gene (6 bases). The V and J ends lost 0 bases and 8 bases respectively, with 16 bases between them. The CDR3 is made up of 14 amino acids. CDR1 is DFQATT, CDR2 SNEGSKA, per germline (reference sequence). The CDR3 loop is CSARDSTGKTGYTF. As DNA, the CDR3 is TGCAGTGCTAGAGATTCTACAGGGAAGACAGGCTACACCTTC.